This TCR beta chain appears in the sequencing data of a study of post-analysis software for immune sequencing data. The wider study: Multiple sclerosis in the patients followed relapsing-remitting, secondary progressive and progressive-relapsing courses.

V lost 4 bases and J lost 3; bases outside the gene matches: 3. The CDR3 length is 16 residues. Germline values: CDR1 KGHDR, CDR2 SFDVKD. Unique molecular identifiers tagged the TCR beta cDNA libraries. TCRdb re-called the PCR reads through MiXCR, storing one row per CDR3 protein. The repertoire has approximately 350,000 distinct CDR3 sequences, roughly 36% of them found once; the top ten carry 10% to 15%. Findings and caveats of the study: Comparison with controls showed significantly lower normalized Chao1 diversity in multiple sclerosis patients. Compared with controls, patients had more of five TRBV segments, including TRBV5-6, TRBV5-1 and TRBV20-1.

In its sample, this clonotype was seen a few times. Its antigen is unknown. Sequenced sample: blood. This clonotype was obtained from a girl under 18 with multiple sclerosis. This sequence joins TRBV24-1 and TRBJ2-1, with TRBD1 matching over 12 bases. The CDR3 coding sequence is TGTGCCACCAGTGAAGGGACAGGGGGCCTCTACAATGAGCAGTTCTTC. It specifies CATSEGTGGLYNEQFF.